The clone carrying this T cell receptor beta chain was observed a few times. Its antigen remains unidentified. Germline-derived CDR1 and CDR2 are MDHEN and SYDVKM. Between the trimmed V and J ends, which lost 11 bases and 2 bases, there was a span of 16 bases. The CDR3 extends over 14 amino acids. TCRdb called the reads again in MiXCR, with one record for every CDR3 protein. The sample records roughly 230,000 distinct CDR3 sequences, 22% being singletons. The data stem from a study of T cell repertoires in cytomegalovirus infection. On the study more broadly: Evidence of both CMV infection and a matching HLA type came from public TCR beta signatures. Study-wide results and limits: HLA-C-restricted TCR beta clonotypes specific for CMV led the ex vivo response. Identification of carriers of CMV plus the relevant HLA was achieved through cumulative public TCR beta family frequency.

Sequenced sample: CD8+ T cells from PBMCs. The origin of this receptor is a human donor in good health (CMV status not recorded). Some clones in this sample may be carry-over from other donors' samples. The genes are TRBV28 and TRBJ1-5, with D tentatively TRBD1 (5 bases). In nucleotides, the CDR3 is TGTGCCGGGGGTAGGGTCCCCGGCAATCAGCCCCAGCATTTT. It yields the protein CAGGRVPGNQPQHF.